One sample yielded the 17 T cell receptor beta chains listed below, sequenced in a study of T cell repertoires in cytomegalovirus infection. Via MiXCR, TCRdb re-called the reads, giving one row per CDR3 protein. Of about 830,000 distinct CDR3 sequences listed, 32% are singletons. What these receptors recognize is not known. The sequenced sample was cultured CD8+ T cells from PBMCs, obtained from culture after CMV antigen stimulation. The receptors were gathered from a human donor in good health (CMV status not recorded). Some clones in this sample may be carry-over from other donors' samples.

This CDR3 reads CASSLDVGVGYEQYV. In nucleotides, the CDR3 is TGCGCCAGCAGCTTGGATGTTGGGGTCGGGTACGAGCAGTACGTC. This sequence joins TRBV5-1 and TRBJ2-7; D is undetermined. The length of the CDR3 is 15 residues. CDR1 and CDR2 from the germline V gene are SGHRS and YFSETQ. V lost 0 bases, J lost 4 bases, and 14 bases lay in between.

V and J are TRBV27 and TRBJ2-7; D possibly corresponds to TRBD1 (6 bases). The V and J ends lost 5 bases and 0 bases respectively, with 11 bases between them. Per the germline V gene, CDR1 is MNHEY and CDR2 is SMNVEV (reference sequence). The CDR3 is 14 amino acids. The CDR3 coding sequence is TGTGCCAGCAGTCCTCCGGACAGCTCCTACGAGCAGTACTTC. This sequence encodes CASSPPDSSYEQYF.

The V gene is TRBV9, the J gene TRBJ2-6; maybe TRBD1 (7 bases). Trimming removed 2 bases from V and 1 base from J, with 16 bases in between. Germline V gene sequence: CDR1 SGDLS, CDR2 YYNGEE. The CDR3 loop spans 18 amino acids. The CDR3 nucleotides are TGTGCCAGCAGCGTCGCGGGACAGCACCCATCTGGGGCCAACGTCCTGACTTTC. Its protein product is CASSVAGQHPSGANVLTF.

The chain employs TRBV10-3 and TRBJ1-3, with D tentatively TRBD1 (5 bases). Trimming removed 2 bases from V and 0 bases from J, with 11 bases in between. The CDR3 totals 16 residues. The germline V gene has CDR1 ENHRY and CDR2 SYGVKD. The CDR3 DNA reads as TGTGCCATCAGTGAGGGGGCTCCAGCCTCTGGAAACACCATATATTTT. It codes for CAISEGAPASGNTIYF.

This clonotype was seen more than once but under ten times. In DNA, the CDR3 is TGTGCCAGCAGCCATCCAGGGGGGGCCTCTGGAAACACCATATATTTT. As protein: CASSHPGGASGNTIYF. The V call is TRBV14, the J call TRBJ1-3; 7 nucleotides match TRBD1. Germline V lookup: CDR1 SGHDN, CDR2 FVKESK. CDR3 length: 16 residues. Unmatched junction bases numbered 5, after V lost 3 bases and J lost 0 bases.

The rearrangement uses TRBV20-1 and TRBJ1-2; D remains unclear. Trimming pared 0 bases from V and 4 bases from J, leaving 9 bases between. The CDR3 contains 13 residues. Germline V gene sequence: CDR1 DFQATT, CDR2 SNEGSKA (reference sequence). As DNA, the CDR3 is TGCAGTGCTAGAGACCCCTCAGGCTATGGCTACACCTTC. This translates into CSARDPSGYGYTF.

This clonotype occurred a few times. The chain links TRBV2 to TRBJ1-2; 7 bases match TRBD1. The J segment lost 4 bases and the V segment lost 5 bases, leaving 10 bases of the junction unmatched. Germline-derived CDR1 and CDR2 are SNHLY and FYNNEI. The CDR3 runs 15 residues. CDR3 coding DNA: TGTGCCAGCAGTTCAAGACAGGGTCCCTCCTATGGCTACACCTTC. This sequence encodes CASSSRQGPSYGYTF.

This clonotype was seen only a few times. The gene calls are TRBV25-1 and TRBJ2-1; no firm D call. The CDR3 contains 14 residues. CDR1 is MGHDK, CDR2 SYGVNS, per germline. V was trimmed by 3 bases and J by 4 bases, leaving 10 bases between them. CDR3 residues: CASSDFTDYNEQFF. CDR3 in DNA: TGTGCCAGCAGTGACTTCACCGATTACAATGAGCAGTTCTTC.

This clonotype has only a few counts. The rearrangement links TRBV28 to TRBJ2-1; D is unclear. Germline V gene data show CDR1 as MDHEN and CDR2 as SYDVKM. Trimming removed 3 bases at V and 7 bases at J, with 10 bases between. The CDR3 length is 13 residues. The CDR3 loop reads CASSLMTGNEQFF. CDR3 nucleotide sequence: TGTGCCAGCAGTTTGATGACGGGTAATGAGCAGTTCTTC.

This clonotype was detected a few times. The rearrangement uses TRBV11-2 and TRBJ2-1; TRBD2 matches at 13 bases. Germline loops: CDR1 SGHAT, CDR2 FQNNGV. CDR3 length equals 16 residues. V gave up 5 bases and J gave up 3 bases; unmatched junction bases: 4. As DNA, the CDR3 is TGTGCCAGCAGCCGACTAGCGGGGGGAGTCTACAATGAGCAGTTCTTC. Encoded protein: CASSRLAGGVYNEQFF.

Here the CDR3 DNA reads TGTGCCAGCAGTGAAGGTGGAGGTCAGCCCCAGCATTTT. Amino acid sequence: CASSEGGGQPQHF. The chain is built from TRBV6-1 and TRBJ1-5; D uncertain. There are 13 residues in the CDR3. V lost 1 base, J lost 6 bases, and 7 bases lay in between. Germline V gene sequence: CDR1 MNHNS, CDR2 SASEGT.

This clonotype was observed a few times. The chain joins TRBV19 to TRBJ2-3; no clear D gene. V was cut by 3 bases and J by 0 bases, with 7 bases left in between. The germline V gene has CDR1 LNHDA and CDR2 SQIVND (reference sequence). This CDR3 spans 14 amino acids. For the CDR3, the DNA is TGTGCCAGTAGTATGAGCACTAGCACAGATACGCAGTATTTT. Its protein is CASSMSTSTDTQYF.

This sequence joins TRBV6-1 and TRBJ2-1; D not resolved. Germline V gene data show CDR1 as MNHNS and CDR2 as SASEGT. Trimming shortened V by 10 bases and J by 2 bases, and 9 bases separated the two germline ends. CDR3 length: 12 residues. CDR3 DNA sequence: TGTGCCACCCAGGACGCCTACAATGAGCAGTTCTTC. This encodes CATQDAYNEQFF.

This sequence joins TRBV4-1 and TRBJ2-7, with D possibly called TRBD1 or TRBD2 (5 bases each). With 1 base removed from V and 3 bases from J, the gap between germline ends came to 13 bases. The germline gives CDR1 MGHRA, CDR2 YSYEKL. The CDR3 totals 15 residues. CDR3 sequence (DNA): TGCGCCAGCAGCCAAGGGATGGGGGACCTCTACGAGCAGTACTTC. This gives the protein CASSQGMGDLYEQYF.

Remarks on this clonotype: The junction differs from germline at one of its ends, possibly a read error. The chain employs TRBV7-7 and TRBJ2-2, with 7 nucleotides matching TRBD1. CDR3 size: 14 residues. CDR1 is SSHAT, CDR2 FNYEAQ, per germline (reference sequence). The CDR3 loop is CASRPGTVTGELFF. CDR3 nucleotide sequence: TGTGCTAGCAGGCCCGGGACAGTCACCGGGGAGCTGTTTTTT.

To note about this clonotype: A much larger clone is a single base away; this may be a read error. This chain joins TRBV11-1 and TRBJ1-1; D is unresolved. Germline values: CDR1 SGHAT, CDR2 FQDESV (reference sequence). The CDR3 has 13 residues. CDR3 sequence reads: CANSTMTNTEAFF. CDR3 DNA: TGTGCCAACAGCACGATGACGAACACTGAAGCTTTCTTT.

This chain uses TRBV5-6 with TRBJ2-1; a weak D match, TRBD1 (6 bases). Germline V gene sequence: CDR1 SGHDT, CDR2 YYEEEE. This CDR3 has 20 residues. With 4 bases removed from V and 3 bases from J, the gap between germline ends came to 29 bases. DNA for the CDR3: TGTGCCAGCAGCGAGTATGGACAGTTACCCCATAAAGACTTCTACAATGAGCAGTTCTTC. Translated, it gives CASSEYGQLPHKDFYNEQFF.